The clone carrying this T cell receptor (beta chain) was detected only a few times. Antigen: not known. This specimen belongs to a study of CD8 T cells in ankylosing spondylitis. As the method for making TCR beta libraries, quantitative 5'-RACE with molecular barcodes was used. MiXCR, run by TCRdb on the 5' RACE reads, gives a single entry per CDR3 protein. The sample records fewer than 750,000 distinct CDR3 sequences, around a fifth being singletons. General study points: Before this, some motif variants had been reported in reactive arthritis synovial fluid and blood. In ankylosing spondylitis patients, matched synovial fluid reportedly showed significant enrichment of disease-linked clones. Relatively rare in peripheral blood, disease-linked clones were also CD8+. For ankylosing spondylitis blood, a TCR beta motif of seven to nine highly homologous variants appeared characteristic.

Germline V lookup: CDR1 SGHTA, CDR2 FQGNSA. This CDR3 is 14 amino acids long. Unmatched junction bases numbered 8, after V lost 5 bases and J lost 6 bases. Sequenced: blood, either unsorted or a sorted T cell fraction (not recorded which). This chain links TRBV7-2 with TRBJ2-3; 7 nucleotides line up with TRBD2. The clonotype was recovered from a male donor with ankylosing spondylitis. The CDR3 sequence: CASSRSGGVDTQYF. CDR3 coding DNA: TGTGCCAGCAGCCGCTCTGGGGGGGTTGATACGCAGTATTTT.